This TCR beta chain was found in a study of cytomegalovirus exposure and HLA in healthy donors. Study outcomes and limitations: Researchers reported in a later analysis that a missense DCLRE1C variant was tied to TCR beta V- and J-gene trimming. About 90% or about 30% of the time was how often most TCR beta V segments were productive, according to an earlier analysis.

As to this clone: What it binds is not known.

The length of the CDR3 is 17 residues. After removal of 5 bases from V and 0 bases from J, the junction contained 8 bases not matched to a gene. Germline lookup yields CDR1 MNHNS and CDR2 SASEGT. In the PCR, 60 Vbeta and 13 Jbeta primers were used. TCRdb's table, derived via immunoSEQ multiplex PCR, lists solely in-frame clones and lacks some. This sample has around 130,000 clones, with roughly 83% found just once. The sequenced material came from PBMCs. The receptor was derived from a man aged 18 to 29 in good health and CMV-seronegative. The chain couples TRBV6-1 to TRBJ2-3; 10 nucleotides align to TRBD1. The CDR3 region has the DNA TGTGCCAGCAGTAAAGGACAGGGGGGCCTTAGCACAGATACGCAGTATTTT. Its translation is CASSKGQGGLSTDTQYF.